These T cell receptor beta chains were read from a single sample in a study of cytotoxic CD8 clonotypes in ibrutinib-treated CLL. The method was immunoSEQ multiplex PCR; TCRdb's version includes in-frame clones alone and lacks a portion of them. Of about 50,000 clones listed, approximately 87% are singletons. The source material was PBMCs, sampled after 24 months of ibrutinib treatment. The receptor set was obtained from a human donor with chronic lymphocytic leukemia. Each CDR3 is given with its conserved first and last residue. The D gene is left open where the match is weak. Clone size appears in some rows only: once, few, many, or a class for an expanded clone.

d_gene	v_gene	abundance	j_gene	CDR3aa	CDR3nt
TRBD2	TRBV18	once	TRBJ2-5	CASSNSGRAGETQYF	TGTGCCAGCTCAAATAGCGGGAGGGCCGGAGAGACCCAGTACTTC
TRBD2	TRBV19	NA	TRBJ2-3	CASSMGLDTDTQYF	TGTGCCAGTAGTATGGGACTAGACACAGATACGCAGTATTTT
NA	TRBV5-4	once	TRBJ1-1	CASSLEGNTEAFF	TGTGCCAGCAGCTTGGAAGGGAACACTGAAGCTTTCTTT
TRBD1	TRBV4-3	NA	TRBJ1-4	CASSQDYRGRSEKLFF	TGCGCCAGCAGCCAAGACTACAGGGGTAGGAGTGAAAAACTGTTTTTT
TRBD1	TRBV10-3	few	TRBJ1-5	CAISGTGNQPQHF	TGTGCCATCAGCGGGACAGGGAATCAGCCCCAGCATTTT
TRBD2	TRBV2	NA	TRBJ2-7	CASSARGRGSYEQYF	TGTGCCAGCAGTGCTCGCGGGAGGGGTTCCTACGAGCAGTACTTC
NA	TRBV28	NA	TRBJ1-4	CASSQENGEKLFF	TGTGCCAGCAGTCAGGAGAATGGGGAAAAACTGTTTTTT
TRBD1	TRBV6-5	NA	TRBJ2-1	CASRGGTGPYNEQFF	TGTGCCAGCAGGGGGGGGACAGGGCCCTACAATGAGCAGTTCTTC
NA	TRBV15	NA	TRBJ1-2	CATSRDAAVRGYTF	TGTGCCACCAGCAGAGATGCGGCAGTTCGAGGCTACACCTTC
NA	TRBV4-3	NA	TRBJ2-3	CASSQEEGTDTQYF	TGCGCCAGCAGCCAAGAGGAGGGCACAGATACGCAGTATTTT
NA	TRBV4-1	NA	TRBJ2-3	CASSQDGTSTDTQYF	TGCGCCAGCAGCCAAGACGGAACTAGCACAGATACGCAGTATTTT
NA	TRBV6-1	NA	TRBJ1-2	CASRQNYGYTF	TGTGCCAGCAGACAAAACTATGGCTACACCTTC
NA	TRBV4-1	NA	TRBJ1-2	CASSDNYGYTF	TGCGCCAGCAGCGACAACTATGGCTACACCTTC
TRBD1	TRBV12-5	NA	TRBJ2-7	CASGLVLTGQGSYEQYF	TGTGCTAGTGGTTTGGTACTTACGGGACAGGGATCCTACGAGCAGTACTTC
NA	TRBV28	few	TRBJ1-2	CASSLLDSSGYTF	TGTGCCAGCAGTTTATTAGACTCCTCAGGCTACACCTTC